The 29 T cell receptor beta chains presented below share a single source sample, sequenced in a study of blood T cell dynamics during melanoma immunotherapy. TCRdb's copy holds only in-frame clones and misses some; the assay was immunoSEQ multiplex PCR. The table records over 20,000 clones, about 90% of them present only once. As for time point: pre-treatment baseline. The material was blood, obtained from a patient treated with checkpoint blockade. Receptors were obtained from a human donor with melanoma.

This chain connects TRBV10-3 to TRBJ2-1; 12 nucleotides agree with TRBD1. The CDR3 runs 16 residues. After removal of 6 bases from V and 7 bases from J, the junction contained 10 bases not matched to a gene. CDR1 and CDR2 from the germline V gene are ENHRY and SYGVKD. CDR3 sequence reads: CAISRGEGQGANEQFF. DNA of the CDR3: TGTGCCATCAGCCGAGGGGAGGGACAGGGGGCTAATGAGCAGTTCTTC.

V and J are TRBV2 and TRBJ2-7, with a weak D call TRBD2 (7 bases). The CDR3 extends over 14 amino acids. Trimming left V 9 bases short and J 4 bases short, with 19 bases between. Germline-derived CDR1 and CDR2 are SNHLY and FYNNEI. The CDR3 loop is CASGRGGGQYEQYF. The CDR3 DNA is TGTGCCAGTGGGAGGGGCGGGGGCCAATACGAGCAGTACTTC.

The chain recombines TRBV5-1 with TRBJ2-3; the match to TRBD2 covers 11 bases. This CDR3 comprises 15 residues. With V trimmed by 3 bases and J by 6 bases, 6 bases remained unmatched. Germline CDR1 SGHRS, CDR2 YFSETQ. The DNA of the CDR3 is TGCGCCAGCAGCTCCCTAGCGGGAGGCTCTGATACGCAGTATTTT. Encoded protein: CASSSLAGGSDTQYF.

This clone is a singleton in its sample. This chain joins TRBV7-2 and TRBJ2-7, with 15 bases fitting TRBD2. Losses at the gene ends were 5 bases for V and 3 bases for J; bases not matched to a gene: 5. Germline CDR1 reads SGHTA; CDR2 reads FQGNSA. This CDR3 is 16 amino acids long. The CDR3: CASSKGLAGGLYEQYF. In DNA, the CDR3 is TGTGCCAGCAGCAAGGGACTAGCGGGGGGACTCTACGAGCAGTACTTC.

The chain uses TRBV10-2 and TRBJ2-2; maybe TRBD2 (6 bases). The germline CDR1 and CDR2 sequences are WSHSY and SAAADI. The V and J ends lost 6 bases and 1 base respectively, with 12 bases between them. CDR3 size: 15 residues. CDR3 sequence (DNA): TGCGCCAGCAGGTTCGCGGGGCAGAACACCGGGGAGCTGTTTTTT. This translates into CASRFAGQNTGELFF.

This chain links TRBV5-1 with TRBJ2-5; 11 nucleotides line up with TRBD2. CDR3 length: 17 residues. Per the germline V gene, CDR1 is SGHRS and CDR2 is YFSETQ. V trimming: 4 bases; J trimming: 2 bases; junction bases outside the gene matches: 10. Here the CDR3 DNA reads TGCGCCAGCAGCCCCTGGGGGACTAGCGGCAAACAAGAGACCCAGTACTTC. It yields the protein CASSPWGTSGKQETQYF.

The chain recombines TRBV7-2 with TRBJ2-7; 8 positions agree with TRBD2. The CDR3 is made up of 14 amino acids. Germline loops: CDR1 SGHTA, CDR2 FQGNSA. The trim removed 1 base at V and 6 bases at J, leaving 5 bases unmatched. The CDR3 spells CASSLGREAGEQYF. The CDR3 DNA reads as TGTGCCAGCAGCTTAGGGCGGGAGGCAGGCGAGCAGTACTTC.

The gene calls are TRBV5-1 and TRBJ1-1; no definite D call. Germline CDR1 SGHRS, CDR2 YFSETQ. Between the trimmed V and J ends, which lost 3 bases and 5 bases, there was a span of 17 bases. The CDR3 runs to 15 residues. This CDR3 reads CASSSPEEGRTEAFF. The CDR3 DNA is TGCGCCAGCAGCTCCCCCGAGGAAGGTAGAACTGAAGCTTTCTTT.

CDR3 protein: CATSSAVFNQPQHF. CDR3 in DNA: TGTGCCACCAGCAGCGCGGTCTTTAATCAGCCCCAGCATTTT. The chain links TRBV15 to TRBJ1-5; D not resolved. There are 14 residues in the CDR3. Germline assignment: CDR1 LNHNV and CDR2 YYDKDF (reference sequence). The ends were cut back, 3 bases at V and 4 bases at J, with 10 bases in the middle.

The gene calls are TRBV5-6 and TRBJ1-3; 8 bases fit TRBD1. The CDR3 runs 15 residues. The germline V gene has CDR1 SGHDT and CDR2 YYEEEE. J lost 1 base, V lost 3 bases, and 3 bases had no gene match. CDR3 sequence (DNA): TGTGCCAGCAGCTCTACAGGGGGGTCTGGAAACACCATATATTTT. It specifies CASSSTGGSGNTIYF.

The chain combines TRBV5-1 with TRBJ2-1, with 7 bases aligning to TRBD1. V shed 4 bases, J shed 7 bases, and the junction held 5 bases outside the gene matches. Germline V gene sequence: CDR1 SGHRS, CDR2 YFSETQ. This CDR3 has 13 amino acids. Written as DNA, the CDR3 is TGCGCCAGCAGCGAGACAGGGTTAAATGAGCAGTTCTTC. Residues: CASSETGLNEQFF.

This chain joins TRBV18 and TRBJ1-1; the D is unclear. From germline, CDR1 is KGHSH and CDR2 LQKENI. The CDR3 sequence is 13 residues long. Deletions cut 3 bases from V and 2 bases from J, with 7 bases between. CDR3 sequence reads: CASSPGTNTEAFF. CDR3 sequence (DNA): TGTGCCAGCTCACCTGGAACTAACACTGAAGCTTTCTTT.

The gene calls are TRBV5-1 and TRBJ2-7; perhaps TRBD2 as D (5 bases). Trimming stripped 2 bases from V and 3 bases from J, with 18 bases between. Germline-derived CDR1 and CDR2 are SGHRS and YFSETQ. CDR3 length: 16 amino acids. The CDR3 loop reads CASSLNSGSTNYEQYF. CDR3 nucleotides: TGCGCCAGCAGCTTAAACAGCGGCAGTACTAACTACGAGCAGTACTTC.

CDR3 nucleotide sequence: TGCGCCAGCAGCCATAGCGGCTTCAATTCACCCCTCCACTTT. Its protein is CASSHSGFNSPLHF. The chain has TRBV4-1 and TRBJ1-6; D uncertain. This CDR3 comprises 14 residues. Germline CDR1 and CDR2: MGHRA and YSYEKL. Trimming took 3 bases from V and 7 from J, leaving 10 bases between them.

The chain combines TRBV6-6 with TRBJ1-3, with D possibly matching TRBD1 (6 bases). Germline CDR1 and CDR2: MNHNY and SVGAGI (reference sequence). V shed 3 bases and J shed 0 bases, with 12 bases lying between them. The CDR3 contains 16 residues. In nucleotides, the CDR3 is TGTGCCAGCAGTTATCCCACAGGGACCTCTGGAAACACCATATATTTT. Amino acids: CASSYPTGTSGNTIYF.

The V call is TRBV12-5, the J call TRBJ2-1; 9 bases fit TRBD1. V shed 5 bases, J shed 9 bases, and the junction held 5 bases outside the gene matches. Germline V CDR1 and CDR2: LGHNT, FRNRAP. The CDR3 is made up of 13 amino acids. Here the CDR3 reads CASGRDRVGEQFF. DNA for the CDR3: TGTGCTAGTGGTCGGGACAGGGTGGGTGAGCAGTTCTTC.

V and J are TRBV28 and TRBJ2-5, with a weak D call TRBD1 (6 bases). Trimming cost V 5 bases and J 5 bases, with 18 bases left between them. In germline, CDR1 is MDHEN, CDR2 SYDVKM. This CDR3 has 15 amino acids. CDR3 nucleotides: TGTGCCAGCAGTAGGGGGAGTTACCCGGGGGAGACCCAGTACTTC. Amino acids: CASSRGSYPGETQYF.

The V gene is TRBV14, the J gene TRBJ2-3; 16 positions match TRBD2. CDR1 is SGHDN and CDR2 is FVKESK in the germline V gene. Germline trimming cut 4 bases from V and 6 bases from J; bases unmatched to any gene: 10. This CDR3 has 18 amino acids. The CDR3 protein is CASSPFGTSGRASDTQYF. The CDR3 region has the DNA TGTGCCAGCAGCCCCTTTGGGACTAGCGGGAGGGCCTCGGATACGCAGTATTTT.

The table lists this clone with a count of one. V is TRBV30 and J is TRBJ1-1; no clear D. Trimming took 6 bases from V and 0 from J, leaving 8 bases between them. This CDR3 region has 12 residues. From germline, CDR1 is GTSNPN and CDR2 SVGIG (reference sequence). CDR3 amino acids: CACALMNTEAFF. CDR3 DNA sequence: TGTGCCTGCGCACTGATGAACACTGAAGCTTTCTTT.

This clone has a single count. The gene calls are TRBV9 and TRBJ1-4, with TRBD1 matching 7 bases. Germline trimming cut 3 bases from V and 8 bases from J; bases unmatched to any gene: 16. Germline loops: CDR1 SGDLS, CDR2 YYNGEE. This CDR3 has 17 amino acids. The CDR3 nucleotides read TGTGCCAGCAGCGAGGGGGTAAGGGGGCGTGTGGTCGAAAAACTGTTTTTT. Translating it yields CASSEGVRGRVVEKLFF. The full variable domain, rest sourced from reference TRBV9 and TRBJ1-4, is DSGVTQTPKHLITATGQRVTLRCSPRSGDLSVYWYQQSLDQGLQFLIQYYNGEERAKGNILERFSAQQFPDLHSELNLSSLELGDSALYFCASSEGVRGRVVEKLFFGSGTQLSVL.

The chain links TRBV15 to TRBJ1-1, with unresolved D. V gave up 5 bases and J gave up 0 bases, with 13 bases separating them. The CDR3 is 15 amino acids. The germline V gene has CDR1 LNHNV and CDR2 YYDKDF (reference sequence). CDR3 bases: TGTGCCACCAGCGGAATAGGACGGCTGAACACTGAAGCTTTCTTT. Residues: CATSGIGRLNTEAFF. Based on the CDR3 plus reference TRBV15 and TRBJ1-1, the full variable domain is DAMVIQNPRYQVTQFGKPVTLSCSQTLNHNVMYWYQQKSSQAPKLLFHYYDKDFNNEADTPDNFQSRRPNTSFCFLDIRSPGLGDTAMYLCATSGIGRLNTEAFFGQGTRLTVV.

V and J are TRBV11-2 and TRBJ1-1; D gene uncertain. V gave up 4 bases and J gave up 8 bases, with 14 bases separating them. The germline V gene encodes CDR1 SGHAT and CDR2 FQNNGV. The CDR3 spans 13 residues. CDR3 coding DNA: TGTGCCAGCAGCTCACAAACAAGAGGCGAAGCTTTCTTT. This sequence encodes CASSSQTRGEAFF.

The rearrangement links TRBV29-1 to TRBJ1-2; possibly TRBD1 for D (6 bases). The germline CDR1 and CDR2 sequences are SQVTM and ANQGSEA. The V gene lost 7 bases and the J gene lost 2 bases, with 14 bases spanning the gap. The CDR3 totals 13 residues. CDR3 loop: CSGTMTGNYGYTF. In DNA form, the CDR3 reads TGCAGCGGCACCATGACAGGAAACTATGGCTACACCTTC.

V and J are TRBV19 and TRBJ1-2; D remains unclear. There are 13 residues in the CDR3. The germline V gene encodes CDR1 LNHDA and CDR2 SQIVND (reference sequence). Trimming took 5 bases from V and 5 from J, leaving 12 bases between them. In nucleotides, the CDR3 is TGTGCCAGTAGTTCCGAGGGAGGATATGGCTACACCTTC. Its protein is CASSSEGGYGYTF.

The gene calls are TRBV30 and TRBJ1-2; D is unclear. Germline V lookup: CDR1 GTSNPN, CDR2 SVGIG (reference sequence). This CDR3 comprises 12 residues. Between the trimmed V and J ends, which lost 1 base and 8 bases, there was a span of 11 bases. CDR3 DNA sequence: TGTGCCTGGAGTGCCCCCCTGGGAGGCTACACCTTC. This encodes CAWSAPLGGYTF.

This chain joins TRBV2 and TRBJ2-5; weak D call: TRBD2 (6 bases). The DNA end is more similar to TRBJ2-7, so the J call may be wrong. The CDR3 consists of 15 residues. The germline V gene encodes CDR1 SNHLY and CDR2 FYNNEI. DNA of the CDR3: TGTGCCGGTACCCGTGGGGGGTCGCGGGCCTACGAGCAGTACTTC. This codes for CAGTRGGSRAYEQYF.

The chain is built from TRBV30 and TRBJ2-7; 8 bases agree with TRBD1. The CDR3 covers 11 residues. The V and J ends lost 3 bases and 9 bases, in that order; junction bases with no gene match: 4. CDR1 GTSNPN and CDR2 SVGIG come from the germline V gene (reference sequence). The CDR3 DNA follows: TGTGCCTGGAGATTCAGGGGGCCGCAGTACTTC. Amino acid sequence: CAWRFRGPQYF.

The chain uses TRBV29-1 and TRBJ1-1, with D unclear. Germline V CDR1 and CDR2: SQVTM, ANQGSEA. Trimming took 8 bases from V and 2 from J, leaving 15 bases between them. There are 13 residues in the CDR3. The CDR3 DNA sequence: TGCAGCACCTCGGTTAGGATAAACACTGAAGCTTTCTTT. Translation: CSTSVRINTEAFF. The whole variable domain, filled in from reference TRBV29-1 and TRBJ1-1, reads SAVISQKPSRDICQRGTSLTIQCQVDSQVTMMFWYRQQPGQSLTLIATANQGSEATYESGFVIDKFPISRPNLTFSTLTVSNMSPEDSSIYLCSTSVRINTEAFFGQGTRLTVV.

The CDR3 sequence: CASKSTNTGELFF. CDR3 sequence (DNA): TGTGCCAGCAAGTCCACGAACACCGGGGAGCTGTTTTTT. The J gene is TRBJ2-2, the V gene TRBV2, with unresolved D. The germline V gene encodes CDR1 SNHLY and CDR2 FYNNEI. The CDR3 is 13 amino acids. V lost 7 bases and J 0 bases, leaving 6 bases between the germline ends.